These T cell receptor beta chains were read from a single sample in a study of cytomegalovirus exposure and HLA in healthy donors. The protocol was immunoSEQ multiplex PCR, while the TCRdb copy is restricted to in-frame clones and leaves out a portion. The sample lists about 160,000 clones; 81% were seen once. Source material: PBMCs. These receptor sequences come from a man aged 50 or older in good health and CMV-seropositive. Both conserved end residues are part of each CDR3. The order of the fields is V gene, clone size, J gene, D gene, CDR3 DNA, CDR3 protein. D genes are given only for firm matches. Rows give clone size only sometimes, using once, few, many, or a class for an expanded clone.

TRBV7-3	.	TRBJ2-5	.	TGTGCCAGCAGTCAGGGGAATACAGAGACCCAGTACTTC	CASSQGNTETQYF
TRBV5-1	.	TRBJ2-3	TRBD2	TGCGCCAGCAGCTTGCCGAGACTAGCGGGGGAATCAGATACGCAGTATTTT	CASSLPRLAGESDTQYF
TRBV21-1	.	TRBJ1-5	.	TGTGCCAGCAGCACACAGCCCCTGGACAGTCAGCCCCAGCATTTT	CASSTQPLDSQPQHF
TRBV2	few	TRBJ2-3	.	TGTGCCAGCAGTGAAGACAGCCTCACAGATACGCAGTATTTT	CASSEDSLTDTQYF
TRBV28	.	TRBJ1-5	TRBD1	TGTGCCAGCTCTGGACAGGTTCGACAGCCCCAGCATTTT	CASSGQVRQPQHF
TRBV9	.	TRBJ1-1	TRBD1	TGTGCCAGCAGCGTAGGAAAGGACGCGACGGGACAGGGGATCCAAATGAACACTGAAGCTTTCTTT	CASSVGKDATGQGIQMNTEAFF
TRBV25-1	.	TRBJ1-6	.	TGTGCCAGCAGTGAATATCAGGGTAGGGGATCACCCCTCCACTTT	CASSEYQGRGSPLHF
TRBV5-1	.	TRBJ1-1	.	TGCGCCAGCAGCTCCACTAGCCGGTTAGGCACTGAAGCTTTCTTT	CASSSTSRLGTEAFF
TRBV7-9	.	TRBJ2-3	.	TGTGCCAGCAGCTTACAGGGAAACACAGATACGCAGTATTTT	CASSLQGNTDTQYF
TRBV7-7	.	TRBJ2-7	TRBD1	TGTGCTAGCAGCCCAGCGGGACAGGGCTACGAGCAGTACTTC	CASSPAGQGYEQYF
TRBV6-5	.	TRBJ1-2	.	TGTGCCAGCAGTTACTCCGCCTTCACAGGCTACAATGGCTACACCTTC	CASSYSAFTGYNGYTF
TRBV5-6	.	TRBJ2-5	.	TGTGCCAGCAGCTTGGAGCAGGGCCAAGGGACCCAGTACTTC	CASSLEQGQGTQYF
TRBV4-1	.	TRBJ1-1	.	TGCGCCAGCAGCCTTCTTGCAGGGGCGCGGGCTGTAACTGAAGCTTTCTTT	CASSLLAGARAVTEAFF
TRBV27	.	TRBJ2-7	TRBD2	TGTGCCAGCAGGTTACAACTAGCGGGATTTGTACAGCAGTACTTC	CASRLQLAGFVQQYF
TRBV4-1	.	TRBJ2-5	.	TGCGCCAGCAGCCAAGTTCCTGAGACCCAGTACTTC	CASSQVPETQYF
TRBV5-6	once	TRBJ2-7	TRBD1	TGTGCCAGTGGGACAGGCGAGGCCGAGCAGTACTTC	CASGTGEAEQYF
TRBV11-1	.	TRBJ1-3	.	TGTGCCAGCAGCCGCGGACAGACGGTCTCTGGAAACACCATATATTTT	CASSRGQTVSGNTIYF
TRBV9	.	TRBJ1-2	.	TGTGCCAGCAGGGGAGGCGCCTACTATGGCTACACCTTC	CASRGGAYYGYTF
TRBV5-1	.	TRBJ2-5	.	TGCGCCAGCAGCTGGGGGACAAAAGAGACCCAGTACTTC	CASSWGTKETQYF